Sequencing of this TCR beta chain was carried out in a study of blood T cell repertoires in COVID-19. Study background: Samples came from the United States, Italy and Spain, spanning acute and convalescent COVID-19.

Assay used: immunoSEQ multiplex PCR; TCRdb lists only in-frame clones, some missing. The repertoire includes some 300,000 clones, 88% of them detected once, and roughly 2% sits in the top ten. Trimming at V came to 2 bases and at J to 2 bases, leaving 6 bases not matched to a gene. In germline, CDR1 is SGDLS, CDR2 YYNGEE. The CDR3 totals 15 residues. Ages ranged from roughly 18 to 100 years, with residence in 24 US areas. Cohort placement rested on clinical history that participants reported themselves. The specimen was PBMCs or T cells enriched from blood (not recorded which). The genes are TRBV9 and TRBJ2-7; 8 nucleotides line up with TRBD2. The origin of this receptor is a woman aged 55-70 years in a cohort exposed to, infected with or recovered from COVID-19 (not recorded which). Here the CDR3 DNA reads TGTGCCAGCAGCGTGGGACTAGAATACCCCTACGAGCAGTACTTC. It encodes CASSVGLEYPYEQYF.